At least ten counts were recorded for the clone carrying this T cell receptor beta chain. Researchers took RNA transcripts and amplified TCR beta CDR3 regions from them. First-round RT-PCR relied on HTBI primers, and a second-round multiplex PCR came next. TCRdb re-derived calls from the multiplex PCR reads in MiXCR, one entry per CDR3 protein. The table includes 600,000 to 650,000 distinct CDR3 sequences, approximately 22% detected once. This record comes from a study of Graves' ophthalmopathy and Graves' hyperthyroidism. The CDR3 covers 14 residues. V gave up 3 bases and J gave up 0 bases; unmatched junction bases: 4. Germline V gene lookup returns CDR1 DFQATT and CDR2 SNEGSKA (reference sequence).

This clonotype originated in a woman under 30 with stable Graves' hyperthyroidism. Some clones in this sample may be carry-over from other donors' samples. The chain combines TRBV20-1 with TRBJ2-7; the match to TRBD2 covers 8 bases. The material sequenced was peripheral blood. CDR3 nucleotides: TGCAGTGCTAGGGCGGGAGGAAACTCCTACGAGCAGTACTTC. As protein: CSARAGGNSYEQYF.